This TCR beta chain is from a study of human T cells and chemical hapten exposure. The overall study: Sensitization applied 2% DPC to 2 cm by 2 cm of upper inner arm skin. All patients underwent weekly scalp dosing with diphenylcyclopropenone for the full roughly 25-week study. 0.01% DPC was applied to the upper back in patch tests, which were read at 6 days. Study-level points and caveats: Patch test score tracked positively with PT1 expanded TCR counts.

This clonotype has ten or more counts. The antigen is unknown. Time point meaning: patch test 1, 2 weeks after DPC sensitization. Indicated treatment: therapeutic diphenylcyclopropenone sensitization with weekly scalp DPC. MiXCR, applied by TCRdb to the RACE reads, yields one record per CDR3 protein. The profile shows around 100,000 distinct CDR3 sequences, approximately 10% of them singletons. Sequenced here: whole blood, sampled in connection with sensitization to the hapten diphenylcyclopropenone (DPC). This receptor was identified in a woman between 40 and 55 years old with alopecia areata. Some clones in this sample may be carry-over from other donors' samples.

DNA for the CDR3: TGTGCCAGCAGCCAAGCAGGGAACTATGGCTACACCTTC. Its translation is CASSQAGNYGYTF. The chain recombines TRBV7-9 with TRBJ1-2; the D gene is possibly TRBD1 (5 bases). Germline V lookup: CDR1 SEHNR, CDR2 FQNEAQ (reference sequence). The CDR3 has 13 amino acids. The V end lost 5 bases, the J end lost 2 bases, and 9 bases lay between the germline ends.